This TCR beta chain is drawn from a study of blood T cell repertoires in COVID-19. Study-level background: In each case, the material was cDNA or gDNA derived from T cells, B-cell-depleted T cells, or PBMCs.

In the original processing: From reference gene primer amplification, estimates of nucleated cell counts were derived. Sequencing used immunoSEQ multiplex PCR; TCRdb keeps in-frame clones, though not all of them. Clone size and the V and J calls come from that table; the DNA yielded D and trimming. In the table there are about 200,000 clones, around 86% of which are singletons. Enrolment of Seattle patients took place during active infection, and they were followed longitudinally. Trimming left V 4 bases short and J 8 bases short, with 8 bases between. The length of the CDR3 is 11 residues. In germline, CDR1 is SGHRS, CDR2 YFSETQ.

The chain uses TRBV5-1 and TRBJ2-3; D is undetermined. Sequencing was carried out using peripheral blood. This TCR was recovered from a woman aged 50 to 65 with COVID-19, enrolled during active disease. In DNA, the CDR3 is TGCGCCAGCAGCACCGGTGGTACGCAGTATTTT. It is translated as CASSTGGTQYF.